The T cell receptor (beta chain) described here comes from a study of blood T cells in healthy people across ages. Whole-study results and caveats: Among T cells, TCR beta diversity per million cells dropped roughly linearly as age rose.

Primers used in a second PCR of roughly 6 to 12 cycles were a sample-barcoded 5' primer and a J-beta primer mix. The template-switch adaptor was a 5' adaptor with 12 random nucleotides. It tagged each cDNA molecule. Each single sample gave us at least 3 million CDR3-containing paired-end reads. TCRdb re-called the 5' RACE reads through MiXCR, storing one row per CDR3 protein. Counted here are 540,000 or so distinct CDR3 sequences, less than 60% occurring once; the ten biggest clones make up 20% to 25%. Extractions gave at least 6 micrograms of total RNA per sample. Comment on this clonotype: Its matching antigen is unknown.

This CDR3 is built from 9 residues. Germline V gene lookup returns CDR1 DFQATT and CDR2 SNEGSKA (reference sequence). With 8 bases removed from V and 6 bases from J, the gap between germline ends came to 7 bases. Sequencing was performed on blood. The chain carries TRBV20-1 and TRBJ1-2, with D possibly TRBD1 on 5 matching bases. The source of this sequence is an elderly man in good health. CDR3 sequence: CSPRDGYTF. CDR3 in DNA: TGCAGTCCCAGGGATGGCTACACCTTC.